The sequence of this T cell receptor beta chain was determined in a study of T cell repertoires in cytomegalovirus infection. On the study more broadly: It was the public TCR beta signatures that indicated both CMV infection and matching HLA type. General study findings and limits: Across the ex vivo response, the dominant clonotypes were HLA-C-restricted CMV-specific TCR beta clonotypes.

This clonotype came up once. What it binds is not known. Germline CDR1 MDHEN, CDR2 SYDVKM. The CDR3 sequence is 14 residues long. The ends were cut back, 4 bases at V and 6 bases at J, with 12 bases in the middle. TCRdb processed the reads anew with MiXCR; each CDR3 protein has one entry. The table includes fewer than 700,000 distinct CDR3 sequences, less than 25% detected once. The sequence came from a human donor in good health (CMV status not recorded). Some clones in this sample may be carry-over from other donors' samples. This chain joins TRBV28 and TRBJ2-2, with D possibly being TRBD1 or TRBD2 (6 bases each). Sequencing was done on a sample of CD8+ T cells from PBMCs. CDR3 sequence: CASSYGGLAGELFF. In nucleotides, the CDR3 is TGTGCCAGCAGTTATGGGGGGCTAGCCGGGGAGCTGTTTTTT.